In its sample, the clone carrying this T cell receptor beta chain was seen a few times. The data originate from a study of shared clonotypes between healthy human individuals. Libraries were prepared by immunoSEQ multiplex PCR; TCRdb keeps only in-frame clonotypes and omits some of them. The table has under 1,100,000 clones, 65% to 80% seen once. This receptor was identified in a man aged 18 to 29 in good health. Material for sequencing was memory CD4+ T cells sorted from blood. Described subset: CD45RA-negative fraction.

The CDR3 DNA sequence: TGTGCCAGCAGTGGAACAGGGCCCTATGGCTACACCTTC. It translates to CASSGTGPYGYTF. The rearrangement joins TRBV25-1 to TRBJ1-2; perhaps TRBD1 as D (6 bases). Germline-derived CDR1 and CDR2 are MGHDK and SYGVNS. Trimming took 4 bases from V and 4 from J, leaving 10 bases between them. This CDR3 region has 13 residues.